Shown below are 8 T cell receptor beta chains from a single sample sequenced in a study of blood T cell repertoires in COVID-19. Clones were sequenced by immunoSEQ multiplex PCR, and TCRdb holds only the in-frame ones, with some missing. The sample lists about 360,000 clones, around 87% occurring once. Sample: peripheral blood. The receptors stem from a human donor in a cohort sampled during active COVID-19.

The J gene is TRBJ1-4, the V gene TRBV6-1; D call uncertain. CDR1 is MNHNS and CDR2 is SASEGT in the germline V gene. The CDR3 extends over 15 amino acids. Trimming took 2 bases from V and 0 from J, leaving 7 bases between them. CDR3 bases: TGTGCCAGCAGTGAACGAGGAGCAACTAATGAAAAACTGTTTTTT. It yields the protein CASSERGATNEKLFF.

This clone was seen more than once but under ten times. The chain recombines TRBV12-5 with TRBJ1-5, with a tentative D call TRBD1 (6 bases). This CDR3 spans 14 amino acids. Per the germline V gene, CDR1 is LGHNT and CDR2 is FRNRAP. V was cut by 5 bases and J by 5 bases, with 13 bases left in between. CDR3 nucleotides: TGTGCTAGTGGTACGGACAGACGAGATCAGCCCCAGCATTTT. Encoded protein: CASGTDRRDQPQHF.

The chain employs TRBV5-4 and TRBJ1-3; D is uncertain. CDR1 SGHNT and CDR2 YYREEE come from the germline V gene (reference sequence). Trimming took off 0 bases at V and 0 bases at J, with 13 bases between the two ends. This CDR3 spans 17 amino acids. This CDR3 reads CASSLGGSVVSGNTIYF. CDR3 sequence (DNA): TGTGCCAGCAGCTTGGGAGGGTCAGTGGTCTCTGGAAACACCATATATTTT.

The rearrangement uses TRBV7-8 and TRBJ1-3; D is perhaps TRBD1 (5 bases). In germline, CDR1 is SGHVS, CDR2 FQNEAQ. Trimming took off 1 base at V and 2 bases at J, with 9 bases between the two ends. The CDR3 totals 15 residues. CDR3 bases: TGTGCCAGCAGCTTAGGGGGGGGACCTGGAAACACCATATATTTT. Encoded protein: CASSLGGGPGNTIYF.

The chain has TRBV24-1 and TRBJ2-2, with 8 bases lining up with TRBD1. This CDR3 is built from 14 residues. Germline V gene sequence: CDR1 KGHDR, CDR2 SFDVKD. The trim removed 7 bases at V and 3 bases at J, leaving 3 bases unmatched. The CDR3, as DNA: TGTGCCACCAGAGACAGGGGAGACACCGGGGAGCTGTTTTTT. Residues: CATRDRGDTGELFF.

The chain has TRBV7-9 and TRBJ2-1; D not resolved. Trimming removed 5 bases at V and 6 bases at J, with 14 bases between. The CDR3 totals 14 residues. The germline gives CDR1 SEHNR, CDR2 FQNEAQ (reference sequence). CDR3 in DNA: TGTGCCAGCAGCCTTGCTCGCCACTCCAATGAGCAGTTCTTC. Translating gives CASSLARHSNEQFF.

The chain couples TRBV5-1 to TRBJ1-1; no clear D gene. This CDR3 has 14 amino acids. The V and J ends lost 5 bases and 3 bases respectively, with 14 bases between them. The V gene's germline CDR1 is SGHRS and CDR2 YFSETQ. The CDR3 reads CASSMASADTEAFF. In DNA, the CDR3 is TGCGCCAGCAGTATGGCCTCCGCCGACACTGAAGCTTTCTTT.

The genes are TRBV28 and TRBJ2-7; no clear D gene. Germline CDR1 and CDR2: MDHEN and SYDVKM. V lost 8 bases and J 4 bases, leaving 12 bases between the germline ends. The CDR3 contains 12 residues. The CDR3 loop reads CASGPRFYEQYF. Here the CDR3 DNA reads TGTGCCAGCGGCCCCCGATTTTACGAGCAGTACTTC.